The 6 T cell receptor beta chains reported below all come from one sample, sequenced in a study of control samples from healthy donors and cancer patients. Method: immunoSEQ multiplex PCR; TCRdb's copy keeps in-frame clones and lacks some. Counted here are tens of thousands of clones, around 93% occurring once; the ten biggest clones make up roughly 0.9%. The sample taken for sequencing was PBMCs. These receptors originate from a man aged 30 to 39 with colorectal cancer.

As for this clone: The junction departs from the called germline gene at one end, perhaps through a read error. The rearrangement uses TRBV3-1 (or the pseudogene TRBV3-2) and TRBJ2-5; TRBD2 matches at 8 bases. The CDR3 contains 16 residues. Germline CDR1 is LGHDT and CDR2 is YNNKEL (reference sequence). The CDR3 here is CATSQGGGSGEETQYF. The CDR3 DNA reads TGTGCCACCAGCCAAGGGGGGGGTAGCGGGGAAGAGACCCAGTACTTC.

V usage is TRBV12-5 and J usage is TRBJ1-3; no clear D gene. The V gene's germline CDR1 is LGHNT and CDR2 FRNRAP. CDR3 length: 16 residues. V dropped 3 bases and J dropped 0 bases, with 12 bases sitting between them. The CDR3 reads CASGFYRRFSGNTIYF. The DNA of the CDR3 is TGTGCTAGTGGTTTCTATCGACGGTTCTCTGGAAACACCATATATTTT.

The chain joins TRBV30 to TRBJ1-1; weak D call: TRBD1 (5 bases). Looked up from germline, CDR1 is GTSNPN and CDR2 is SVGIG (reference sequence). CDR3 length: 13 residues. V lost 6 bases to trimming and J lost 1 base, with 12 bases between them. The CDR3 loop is CACYPTENTEAFF. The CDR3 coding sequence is TGTGCCTGCTATCCGACAGAGAACACTGAAGCTTTCTTT.

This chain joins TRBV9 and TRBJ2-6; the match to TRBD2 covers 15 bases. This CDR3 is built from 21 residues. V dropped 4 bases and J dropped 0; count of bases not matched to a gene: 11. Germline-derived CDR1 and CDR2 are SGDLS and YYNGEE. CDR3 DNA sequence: TGTGCCAGCAGCTCCTCCGGGACTAGCGGGGGGACCGGCTCTGGGGCCAACGTCCTGACTTTC. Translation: CASSSSGTSGGTGSGANVLTF.

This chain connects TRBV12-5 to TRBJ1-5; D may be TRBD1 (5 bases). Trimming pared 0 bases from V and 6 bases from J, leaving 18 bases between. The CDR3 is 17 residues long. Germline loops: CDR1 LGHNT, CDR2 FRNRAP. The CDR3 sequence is CASGLVLSRARGQPQHF. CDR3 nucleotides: TGTGCTAGTGGTTTGGTACTTTCCAGGGCAAGAGGTCAGCCCCAGCATTTT.

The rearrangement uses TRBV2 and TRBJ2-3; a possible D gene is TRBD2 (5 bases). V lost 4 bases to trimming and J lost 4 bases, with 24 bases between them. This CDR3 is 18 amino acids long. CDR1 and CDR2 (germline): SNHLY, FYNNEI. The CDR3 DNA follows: TGTGCCAGCAGTGTCAGAGGCCCCGGGTACGGAGGAGCAGATACGCAGTATTTT. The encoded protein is CASSVRGPGYGGADTQYF.